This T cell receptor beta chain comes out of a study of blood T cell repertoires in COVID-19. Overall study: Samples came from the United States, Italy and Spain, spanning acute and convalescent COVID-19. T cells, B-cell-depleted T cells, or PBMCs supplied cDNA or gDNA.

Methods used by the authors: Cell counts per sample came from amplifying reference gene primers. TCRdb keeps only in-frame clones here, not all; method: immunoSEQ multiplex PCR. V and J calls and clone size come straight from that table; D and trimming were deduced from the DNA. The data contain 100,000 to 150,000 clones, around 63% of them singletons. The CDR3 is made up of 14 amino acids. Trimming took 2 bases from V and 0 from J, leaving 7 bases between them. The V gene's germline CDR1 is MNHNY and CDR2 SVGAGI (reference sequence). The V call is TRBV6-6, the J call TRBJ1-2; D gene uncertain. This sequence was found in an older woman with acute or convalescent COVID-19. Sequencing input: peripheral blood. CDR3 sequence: CASSYAQTNYGYTF. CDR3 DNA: TGTGCCAGCAGTTACGCACAGACTAACTATGGCTACACCTTC.